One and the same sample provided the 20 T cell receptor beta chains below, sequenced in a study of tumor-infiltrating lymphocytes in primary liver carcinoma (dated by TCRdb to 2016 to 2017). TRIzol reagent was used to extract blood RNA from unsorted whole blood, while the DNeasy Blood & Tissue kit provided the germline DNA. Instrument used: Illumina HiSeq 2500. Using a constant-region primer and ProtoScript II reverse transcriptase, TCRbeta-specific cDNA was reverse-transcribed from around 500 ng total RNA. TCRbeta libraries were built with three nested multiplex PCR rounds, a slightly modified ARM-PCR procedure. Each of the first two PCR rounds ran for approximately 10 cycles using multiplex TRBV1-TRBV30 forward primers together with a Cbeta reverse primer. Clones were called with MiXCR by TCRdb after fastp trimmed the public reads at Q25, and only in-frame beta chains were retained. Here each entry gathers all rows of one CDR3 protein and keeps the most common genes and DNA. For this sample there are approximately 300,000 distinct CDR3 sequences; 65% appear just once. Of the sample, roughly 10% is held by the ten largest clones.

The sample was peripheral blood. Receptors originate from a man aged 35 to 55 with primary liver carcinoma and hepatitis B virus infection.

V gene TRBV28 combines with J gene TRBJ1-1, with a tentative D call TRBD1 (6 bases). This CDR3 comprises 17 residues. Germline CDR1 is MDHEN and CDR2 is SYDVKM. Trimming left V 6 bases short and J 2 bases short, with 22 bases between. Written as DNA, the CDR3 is TGTGCCAGCAGCCGGGTCGGAATTCCAGGGGCCAACACTGAAGCTTTCTTT. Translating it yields CASSRVGIPGANTEAFF.

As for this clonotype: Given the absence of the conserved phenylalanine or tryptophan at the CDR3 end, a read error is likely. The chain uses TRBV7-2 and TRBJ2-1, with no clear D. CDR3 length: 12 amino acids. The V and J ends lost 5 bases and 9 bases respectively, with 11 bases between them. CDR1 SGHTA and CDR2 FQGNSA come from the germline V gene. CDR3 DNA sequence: TGTGCCAGCAGCCATTCTGAAGGTGAGCAGTTCTTA. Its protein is CASSHSEGEQFL.

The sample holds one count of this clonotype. The CDR3 spells CASSQRGLEFF. DNA of the CDR3: TGTGCCAGCAGCCAGAGGGGGCTCGAGTTCTTC. The J gene is TRBJ2-1, the V gene TRBV14, with 7 bases matching TRBD1. The CDR3 sequence is 11 residues long. V dropped 3 bases and J dropped 14; count of bases not matched to a gene: 4. CDR1 is SGHDN, CDR2 FVKESK, per germline.

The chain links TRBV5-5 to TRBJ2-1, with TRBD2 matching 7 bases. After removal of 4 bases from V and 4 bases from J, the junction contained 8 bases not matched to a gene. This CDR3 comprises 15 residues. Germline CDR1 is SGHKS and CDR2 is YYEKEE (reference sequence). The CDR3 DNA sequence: TGTGCCAGCAGCGCACAAGCGGGGTCGTACAATGAGCAGTTCTTC. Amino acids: CASSAQAGSYNEQFF.

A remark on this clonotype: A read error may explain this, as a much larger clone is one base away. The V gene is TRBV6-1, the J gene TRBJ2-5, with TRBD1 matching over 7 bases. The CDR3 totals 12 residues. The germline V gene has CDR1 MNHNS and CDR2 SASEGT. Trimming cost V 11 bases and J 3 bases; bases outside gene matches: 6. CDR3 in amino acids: CARSGTEETQYF. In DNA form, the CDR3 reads TGTGCCCGCTCCGGGACAGAAGAGACCCAGTACTTC.

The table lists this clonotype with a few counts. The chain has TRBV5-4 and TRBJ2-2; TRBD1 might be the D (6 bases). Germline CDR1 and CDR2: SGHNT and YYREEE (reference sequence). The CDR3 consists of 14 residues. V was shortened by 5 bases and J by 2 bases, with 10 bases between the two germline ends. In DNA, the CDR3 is TGTGCCAGCAGGTGGGACACCAACACCGGGGAGCTGTTTTTT. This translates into CASRWDTNTGELFF.

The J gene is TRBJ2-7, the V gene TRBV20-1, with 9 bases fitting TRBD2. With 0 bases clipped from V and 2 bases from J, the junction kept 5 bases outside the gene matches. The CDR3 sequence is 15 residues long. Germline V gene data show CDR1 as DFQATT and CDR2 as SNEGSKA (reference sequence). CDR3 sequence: CSARDWAGGPYEQYF. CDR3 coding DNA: TGCAGTGCTAGAGATTGGGCGGGAGGGCCCTACGAGCAGTACTTC.

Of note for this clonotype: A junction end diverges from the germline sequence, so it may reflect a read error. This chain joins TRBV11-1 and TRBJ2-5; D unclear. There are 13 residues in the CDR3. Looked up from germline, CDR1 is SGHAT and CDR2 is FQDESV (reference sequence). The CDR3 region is CASSLSPQETRYF. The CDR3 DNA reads TGTGCCAGCAGCTTATCTCCCCAAGAGACCCGGTACTTC.

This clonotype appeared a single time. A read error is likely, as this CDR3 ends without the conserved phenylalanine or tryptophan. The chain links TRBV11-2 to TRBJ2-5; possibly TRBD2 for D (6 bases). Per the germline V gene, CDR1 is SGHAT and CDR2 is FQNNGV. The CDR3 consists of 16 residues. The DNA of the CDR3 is TGTGGCAGCAGCCCCTTTGCAGCGGGTGGGGAGGAGACCCAGTACTTG. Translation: CGSSPFAAGGEETQYL.

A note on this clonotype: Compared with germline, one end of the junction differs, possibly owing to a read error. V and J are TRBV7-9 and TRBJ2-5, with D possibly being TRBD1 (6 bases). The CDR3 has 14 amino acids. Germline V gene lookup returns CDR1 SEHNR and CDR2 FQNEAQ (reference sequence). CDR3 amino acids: CASSLGVGQGTQYF. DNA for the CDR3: TGTGCCAGCAGCTTAGGGGTGGGACAAGGGACCCAGTACTTC.

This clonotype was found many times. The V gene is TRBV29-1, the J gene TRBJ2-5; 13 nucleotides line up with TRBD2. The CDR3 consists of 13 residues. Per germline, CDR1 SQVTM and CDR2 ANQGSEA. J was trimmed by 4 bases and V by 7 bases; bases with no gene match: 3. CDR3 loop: CSARTSGGETQYF. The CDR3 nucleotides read TGCAGCGCCCGGACTAGCGGGGGAGAGACCCAGTACTTC. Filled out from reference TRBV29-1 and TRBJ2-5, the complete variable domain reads SAVISQKPSRDICQRGTSLTIQCQVDSQVTMMFWYRQQPGQSLTLIATANQGSEATYESGFVIDKFPISRPNLTFSTLTVSNMSPEDSSIYLCSARTSGGETQYFGPGTRLLVL.

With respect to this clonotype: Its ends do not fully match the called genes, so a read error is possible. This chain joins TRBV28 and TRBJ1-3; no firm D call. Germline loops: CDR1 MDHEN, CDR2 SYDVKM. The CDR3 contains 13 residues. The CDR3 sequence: CASKFHGGNTIYF. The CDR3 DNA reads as TGTGCCAGCAAGTTTCACGGTGGAAACACTATATATTTT.

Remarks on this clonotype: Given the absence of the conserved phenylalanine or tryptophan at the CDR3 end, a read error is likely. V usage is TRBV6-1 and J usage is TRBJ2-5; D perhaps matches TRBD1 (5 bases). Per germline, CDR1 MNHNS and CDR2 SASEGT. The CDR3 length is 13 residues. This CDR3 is CTSSVRGAETQYL. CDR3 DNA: TGTACCAGCAGTGTAAGGGGTGCAGAGACCCAGTACCTC.

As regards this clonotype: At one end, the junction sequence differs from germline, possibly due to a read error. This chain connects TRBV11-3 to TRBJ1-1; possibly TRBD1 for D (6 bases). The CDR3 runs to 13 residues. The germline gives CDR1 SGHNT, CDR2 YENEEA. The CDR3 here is CPSSLKGGTEAFF. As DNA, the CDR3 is TGTCCCAGCAGCCTCAAGGGGGGTACTGAAGCTTTCTTT.

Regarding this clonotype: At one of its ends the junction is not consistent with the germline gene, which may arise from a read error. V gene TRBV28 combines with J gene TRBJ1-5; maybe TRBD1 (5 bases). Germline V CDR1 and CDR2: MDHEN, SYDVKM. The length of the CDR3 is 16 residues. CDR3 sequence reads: CASSPHPQGSKQPQHF. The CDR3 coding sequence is TGTGCCAGCAGTCCTCACCCTCAGGGTAGCAAACAGCCCCAGCATTTT.

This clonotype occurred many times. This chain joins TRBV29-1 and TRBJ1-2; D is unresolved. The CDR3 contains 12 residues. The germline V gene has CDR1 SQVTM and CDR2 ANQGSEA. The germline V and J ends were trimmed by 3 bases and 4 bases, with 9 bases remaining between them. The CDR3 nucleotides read TGCAGCGTTGAGGCCGGATCCTATGGCTACACCTTC. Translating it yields CSVEAGSYGYTF.

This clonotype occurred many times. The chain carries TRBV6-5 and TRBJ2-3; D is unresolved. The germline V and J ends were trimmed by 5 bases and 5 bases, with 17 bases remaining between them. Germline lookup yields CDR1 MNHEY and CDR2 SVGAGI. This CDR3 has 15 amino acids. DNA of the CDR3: TGTGCCAGCAGTCCGGACGCCGTCTATCAAGATACGCAGTATTTT. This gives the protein CASSPDAVYQDTQYF.

The CDR3 protein is CASSLTAGRGRTQYF. CDR3 nucleotides: TGTGCCAGCAGCTTAACCGCAGGGAGGGGCCGGACCCAGTACTTC. The chain carries TRBV5-6 and TRBJ2-5; 7 bases agree with TRBD2. CDR3 length: 15 amino acids. With 2 bases clipped from V and 7 bases from J, the junction kept 11 bases outside the gene matches. The germline V gene has CDR1 SGHDT and CDR2 YYEEEE.

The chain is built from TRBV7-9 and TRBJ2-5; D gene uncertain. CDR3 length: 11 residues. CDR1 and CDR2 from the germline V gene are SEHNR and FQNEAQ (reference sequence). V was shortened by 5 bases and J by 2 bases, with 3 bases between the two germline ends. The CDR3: CASSVQETQYF. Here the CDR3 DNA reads TGTGCCAGCAGCGTTCAAGAGACCCAGTACTTC.

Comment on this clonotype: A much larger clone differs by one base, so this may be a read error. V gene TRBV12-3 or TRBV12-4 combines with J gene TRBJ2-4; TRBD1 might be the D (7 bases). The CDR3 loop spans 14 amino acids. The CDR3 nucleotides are TGTGCCAGCAGCCCAGGAGGGGGCAAAAACATTCAGCACTTC. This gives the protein CASSPGGGKNIQHF.